Shown below are 16 T cell receptor beta chains from a single sample sequenced in a study of regulatory T cells in long-lasting Graves disease. Time point here: newly diagnosed GD, antithyroid drugs for less than 3 months. The TCR library was made from RNA extracted from PBMCs. The authors built TCR beta libraries using iRepertoire HTBI primers and Arm-PCR of CDR3 regions. Using its own MiXCR run on the multiplex PCR reads, TCRdb lists one record per CDR3 protein. Counted here are a few hundred thousand distinct CDR3 sequences, about 12% occurring once; the ten biggest clones make up 15% to 20%. This same sample was also part of a study on T cells in Graves' hyperthyroidism and ophthalmopathy.

The sequencing here drew on peripheral blood mononuclear cells (PBMCs), taken at new diagnosis, from a patient treated with antithyroid drugs. Source of these receptors: a woman between 18 and 30 years old with Graves disease.

About this clonotype itself: A read error may be the cause here, since a much bigger clone is one base away. This CDR3 is missing its conserved last phenylalanine or tryptophan, likely due to a read error. The chain is built from TRBV7-3 and TRBJ2-1; D might be TRBD2 (7 bases). V gave up 2 bases and J gave up 3 bases, with 11 bases separating them. The CDR3 has 15 amino acids. The germline V gene encodes CDR1 SGHTA and CDR2 FQGTGA. The CDR3 region is CASSLGGAYYNEQFL. CDR3 DNA sequence: TGTGCCAGCAGCTTAGGGGGGGCGTACTACAATGAGCAGTTCCTC.

Worth noting for this clonotype: A far bigger clonotype differs at one base, so this is likely a read error. The chain recombines TRBV13 with TRBJ2-1; 7 bases map to TRBD2. CDR1 and CDR2 (germline): PRHDT, FYEKMQ (reference sequence). The CDR3 runs to 14 residues. The CDR3 is CARSSLAGVGEQFF. As DNA, the CDR3 is TGTGCCCGCAGCTCTTTGGCGGGGGTAGGGGAGCAGTTCTTC. The entire variable domain, with the rest obtained from reference TRBV13 and TRBJ2-1, is as follows: AAGVIQSPRHLIKEKRETATLKCYPIPRHDTVYWYQQGPGQDPQFLISFYEKMQSDKGSIPDRFSAQQFSDYHSELNMSSLELGDSALYFCARSSLAGVGEQFFGPGTRLTVL.

Many counts were recorded for this clonotype. CDR3 in DNA: TGTGCCAGCAGACTCGACGGCGCCTCCTACGAGCAGTACTTC. This codes for CASRLDGASYEQYF. The rearrangement links TRBV28 to TRBJ2-7; D call uncertain. This CDR3 region has 14 residues. Trimming cost V 6 bases and J 0 bases, with 12 bases left between them. CDR1 is MDHEN, CDR2 SYDVKM, per germline.

The sample holds a few counts of this clonotype. CDR3: CASGAFEAFF. The CDR3 DNA reads TGTGCCAGCGGCGCCTTTGAAGCTTTCTTT. The chain carries TRBV6-1 and TRBJ1-1; no definite D call. This CDR3 is built from 10 residues. Per germline, CDR1 MNHNS and CDR2 SASEGT. Trimming shortened V by 8 bases and J by 7 bases, and 8 bases separated the two germline ends.

The chain combines TRBV2 with TRBJ2-5, with D perhaps TRBD2 (6 bases). Trimming shortened V by 5 bases and J by 5 bases, and 18 bases separated the two germline ends. The CDR3 contains 15 residues. Germline CDR1 reads SNHLY; CDR2 reads FYNNEI. CDR3 coding DNA: TGTGCCAGCAGTAGCCGGGCCCTAGGGAGGGAGACCCAGTACTTC. It translates to CASSSRALGRETQYF.

At least ten counts were recorded for this clonotype. The chain links TRBV11-2 to TRBJ2-7; D assignment may be TRBD1 or TRBD2 (7 bases each). CDR3 length equals 14 residues. V dropped 7 bases and J dropped 3 bases, with 16 bases sitting between them. The V gene's germline CDR1 is SGHAT and CDR2 FQNNGV. The CDR3 spells CASIPGGGFYEQYF. CDR3 nucleotides: TGTGCCAGCATCCCAGGGGGAGGGTTCTACGAGCAGTACTTC.

This clonotype has at least ten counts. The V gene is TRBV6-1, the J gene TRBJ2-7, with TRBD2 matching over 8 bases. V dropped 0 bases and J dropped 0; count of bases not matched to a gene: 1. Per germline, CDR1 MNHNS and CDR2 SASEGT. There are 15 residues in the CDR3. The CDR3 here is CASSEASGASYEQYF. CDR3 nucleotide sequence: TGTGCCAGCAGTGAAGCTAGCGGGGCCTCCTACGAGCAGTACTTC.

The genes are TRBV4-3 and TRBJ2-6, with D unresolved. Germline V gene lookup returns CDR1 LGHNA and CDR2 YSLEER. CDR3 length: 17 amino acids. V lost 0 bases and J 2 bases, leaving 11 bases between the germline ends. The CDR3 sequence is CASSQDGYRPGANVLTF. In nucleotides, the CDR3 is TGCGCCAGCAGCCAAGATGGATATCGTCCTGGGGCCAACGTCCTGACTTTC.

This clonotype has a count of ten or more. The V gene is TRBV6-4, the J gene TRBJ1-1, with a possible D match to TRBD1 (5 bases). The CDR3 length is 13 residues. Germline CDR1 and CDR2: MRHNA and SNTAGT. The DNA of the CDR3 is TGTGCGATCAAGGAGGGGTCAGGGACTGAAGCTTTCTTT. Protein product: CAIKEGSGTEAFF.

The V gene is TRBV12-3 or TRBV12-4, the J gene TRBJ2-3; 12 nucleotides agree with TRBD2. Germline trimming cut 3 bases from V and 2 bases from J; bases unmatched to any gene: 18. This CDR3 comprises 21 residues. CDR3: CASSFPVGLAGGPYNTDTQYF. The CDR3 nucleotides read TGTGCCAGCAGTTTCCCCGTGGGCCTAGCGGGGGGGCCTTATAACACAGATACGCAGTATTTT.

This clonotype appeared many times. The rearrangement joins TRBV6-2 or TRBV6-3 to TRBJ2-7; 10 bases map to TRBD2. This CDR3 contains 15 residues. Germline V gene data show CDR1 as MNHEY and CDR2 as SVGEGT. J lost 7 bases, V lost 3 bases, and 9 bases had no gene match. Here the CDR3 DNA reads TGTGCCAGCAGTTATCCCCTAGCGGGAGTGGAAGAGCAGTACTTC. Its protein product is CASSYPLAGVEEQYF.

About this clonotype itself: One end of the junction does not line up with germline, which may come from a read error. This chain's CDR3 is CASSLFGQFRSLTQCF. Written as DNA, the CDR3 is TGTGCCAGCAGCCTATTTGGCCAGTTCAGGTCTTTGACCCAGTGCTTC. V and J are TRBV6-1 and TRBJ2-5; no clear D gene. The CDR3 covers 16 residues. Germline V gene data show CDR1 as MNHNS and CDR2 as SASEGT.

This clonotype came up many times. The CDR3 region is CASSLVWGLGQPQHF. The CDR3 DNA reads as TGTGCCAGCAGTTTAGTCTGGGGATTGGGTCAGCCCCAGCATTTT. The chain couples TRBV27 to TRBJ1-5, with D unresolved. The CDR3 length is 15 residues. Germline V CDR1 and CDR2: MNHEY, SMNVEV (reference sequence). Trimming pared 2 bases from V and 6 bases from J, leaving 14 bases between.

The chain recombines TRBV6-2 or TRBV6-3 with TRBJ2-2; no clear D gene. The CDR3 length is 14 residues. The germline V gene has CDR1 MNHEY and CDR2 SVGEGT. Trimming removed 5 bases at V and 0 bases at J, with 7 bases between. The CDR3 region has the DNA TGTGCCAGCAGTATGATGACGAACACCGGGGAGCTGTTTTTT. Translation gives CASSMMTNTGELFF.

The chain uses TRBV6-4 and TRBJ1-2; TRBD1 agrees at 9 bases. The CDR3 loop spans 15 amino acids. The germline V gene has CDR1 MRHNA and CDR2 SNTAGT. The V segment lost 5 bases and the J segment 6 bases; nucleotides outside the gene matches: 10. The CDR3 here is CASSYRGRFLNGYTF. The CDR3 nucleotides read TGTGCCAGCAGTTACAGGGGGCGATTTCTGAATGGCTACACCTTC.

In this sample, this clonotype turned up many times. V is TRBV7-9 and J is TRBJ2-2, with 15 bases fitting TRBD2. There are 16 residues in the CDR3. The ends lost 5 bases at V and 4 bases at J; junction bases unmatched: 2. Germline V gene sequence: CDR1 SEHNR, CDR2 FQNEAQ (reference sequence). The CDR3 reads CASSAGLAGGTGELFF. The CDR3 region has the DNA TGTGCCAGCAGCGCGGGACTAGCGGGGGGCACCGGGGAGCTGTTTTTT.